The clone carrying this T cell receptor beta chain was seen only once. These data come from a study of blood T cells in healthy people across ages. Primed by a sample-barcoded 5' primer and a J-beta primer mix, a second PCR proceeded for about 6 to 11 cycles. A single record per CDR3 protein comes from TCRdb applying MiXCR to the 5' RACE reads. The sample lists about 640,000 distinct CDR3 sequences, roughly 53% occurring once. This clonotype was obtained from a man between 60 and 75 years old in good health. Sample: blood.

CDR3 DNA: TGTGCCAGCAGCTCCCCCAGGGGCGGAGGGGTGGATGAGCAGTTCTTC. Protein: CASSSPRGGGVDEQFF. The V and J genes are TRBV4-2 and TRBJ2-1, with D perhaps being TRBD1 or TRBD2 (6 bases each). The CDR3 runs to 16 residues. CDR1 LGHNA and CDR2 YNFKEQ come from the germline V gene. Trimming took 5 bases from V and 8 from J, leaving 22 bases between them.